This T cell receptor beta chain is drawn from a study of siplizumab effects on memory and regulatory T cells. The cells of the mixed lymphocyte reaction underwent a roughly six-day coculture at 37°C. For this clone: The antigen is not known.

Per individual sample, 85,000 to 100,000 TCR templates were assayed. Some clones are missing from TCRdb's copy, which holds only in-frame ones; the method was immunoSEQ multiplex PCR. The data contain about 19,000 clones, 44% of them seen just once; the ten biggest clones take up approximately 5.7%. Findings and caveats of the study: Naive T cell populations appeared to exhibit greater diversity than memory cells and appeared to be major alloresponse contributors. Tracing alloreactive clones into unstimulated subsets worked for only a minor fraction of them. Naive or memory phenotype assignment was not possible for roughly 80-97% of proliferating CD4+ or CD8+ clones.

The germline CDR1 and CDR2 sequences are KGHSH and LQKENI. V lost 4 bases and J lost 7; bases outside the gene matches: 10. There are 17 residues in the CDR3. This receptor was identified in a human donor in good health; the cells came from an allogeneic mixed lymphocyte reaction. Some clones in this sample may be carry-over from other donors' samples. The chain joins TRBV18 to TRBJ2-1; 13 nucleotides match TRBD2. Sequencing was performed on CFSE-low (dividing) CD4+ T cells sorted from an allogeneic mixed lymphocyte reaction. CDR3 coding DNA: TGTGCCAGCTCACAACTGACTGTGACTAGCGGGAGGAATGAGCAGTTCTTC. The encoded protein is CASSQLTVTSGRNEQFF. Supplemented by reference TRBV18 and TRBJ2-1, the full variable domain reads NAGVMQNPRHLVRRRGQEARLRCSPMKGHSHVYWYRQLPEEGLKFMVYLQKENIIDESGMPKERFSAEFPKEGPSILRIQQVVRGDSAAYFCASSQLTVTSGRNEQFFGPGTRLTVL.